The present T cell receptor (beta chain) was sequenced within a study of cytomegalovirus exposure and HLA in healthy donors. The study's findings and limits: CMV antigen specificity of a few CMV-associated chains was confirmed in vitro. A list of more than 150 TCR beta chains associated with cytomegalovirus was given.

Assay used: immunoSEQ multiplex PCR; TCRdb lists only in-frame clones, some missing. Among around 170,000 clones listed, more than 70% were seen once. The count of this clone is one. Its specificity is unknown. Trimming took 5 bases from V and 10 from J, leaving 21 bases between them. The CDR3 length is 15 residues. CDR1 and CDR2 from the germline V gene are SGHVS and FNYEAQ. Sequences were obtained from PBMCs. This clonotype was sampled from a man between 18 and 29 years old in good health and CMV-seronegative. The V call is TRBV7-6, the J call TRBJ2-1, with TRBD2 as a possible D gene (8 bases). Written as DNA, the CDR3 is TGTGCCAGCAGCCCTGACAGGGCCGGGACTAGGGAGCAGTTCTTC. This translates into CASSPDRAGTREQFF.